This entry lists 32 T cell receptor beta chains sequenced from one sample in a study of blood T cell repertoires in COVID-19. Only in-frame clones appear in the TCRdb table, and some are missing; sequencing was by immunoSEQ multiplex PCR. The sample holds about 160,000 clones, over 80% seen once. The sample was peripheral blood. Receptor source: a woman of 80 years or more with active or convalescent COVID-19.

Details on this clone: Other nucleotide sequences from this sample produce the same CDR3. V usage is TRBV6-5 and J usage is TRBJ1-2, with 7 bases aligning to TRBD1. Germline V gene lookup returns CDR1 MNHEY and CDR2 SVGAGI. There are 12 residues in the CDR3. Unmatched junction bases numbered 4, after V lost 4 bases and J lost 8 bases. The CDR3 sequence is CASSSQGNGYTF. The DNA of the CDR3 is TGTGCCAGCAGTTCACAGGGGAACGGCTACACCTTC.

The chain joins TRBV5-4 to TRBJ2-2, with 10 positions matching TRBD2. The V gene's germline CDR1 is SGHNT and CDR2 YYREEE (reference sequence). The V segment lost 3 bases and the J segment 8 bases; nucleotides outside the gene matches: 4. The CDR3 loop spans 14 amino acids. CDR3 in amino acids: CASSSEGLAGELFF. The CDR3 DNA reads TGTGCCAGCAGCTCAGAGGGACTAGCGGGGGAGCTGTTTTTT.

The V call is TRBV25-1, the J call TRBJ2-2; D ambiguous. The CDR3 spans 14 residues. CDR1 is MGHDK, CDR2 SYGVNS, per germline. Between the trimmed V and J ends, which lost 1 base and 7 bases, there was a span of 10 bases. In DNA form, the CDR3 reads TGTGCCAGCAGTGAATCCATTCTAGGCGGGGAGCTGTTTTTT. It encodes CASSESILGGELFF.

The J gene is TRBJ2-7, the V gene TRBV6-5; D gene ambiguous. This CDR3 comprises 13 residues. Trimming took off 6 bases at V and 3 bases at J, with 12 bases between the two ends. CDR1 MNHEY and CDR2 SVGAGI come from the germline V gene. The CDR3 loop reads CASSKRGSYEQYF. The CDR3 DNA is TGTGCCAGCAGCAAGCGAGGTAGCTACGAGCAGTACTTC.

In this sample, this clone turned up a few times. This chain uses TRBV12-5 with TRBJ1-2; no definite D call. This CDR3 contains 13 residues. Trimming shortened V by 1 base and J by 2 bases, and 5 bases separated the two germline ends. Germline V gene data show CDR1 as LGHNT and CDR2 as FRNRAP. The chain's CDR3 is CASGLGVNYGYTF. In DNA form, the CDR3 reads TGTGCTAGTGGTTTGGGTGTAAACTATGGCTACACCTTC. Full variable domain (missing parts from reference TRBV12-5 and TRBJ1-2): DARVTQTPRHKVTEMGQEVTMRCQPILGHNTVFWYRQTMMQGLELLAYFRNRAPLDDSGMPKDRFSAEMPDATLATLKIQPSEPRDSAVYFCASGLGVNYGYTFGSGTRLTVV.

CDR3 loop: CASRGGSGNTIYF. CDR3 sequence (DNA): TGTGCCAGCCGGGGGGGCTCTGGAAACACCATATATTTT. The J gene is TRBJ1-3, the V gene TRBV3-1 (or the pseudogene TRBV3-2); D might be TRBD1 (5 bases). Germline lookup yields CDR1 LGHDT and CDR2 YNNKEL (reference sequence). CDR3 length: 13 amino acids. V lost 8 bases, J lost 0 bases, and 8 bases lay in between.

The rearrangement uses TRBV30 and TRBJ2-2; D not certain. Germline V gene lookup returns CDR1 GTSNPN and CDR2 SVGIG (reference sequence). The CDR3 runs to 13 residues. Trimming took 3 bases from V and 5 from J, leaving 10 bases between them. The CDR3 sequence: CAWRPQQTGELFF. The CDR3 nucleotides are TGTGCCTGGAGACCACAGCAAACCGGGGAGCTGTTTTTT.

CDR3 nucleotide sequence: TGTGCTAGTGGTTTGCCTCAACGGGAGGGTGGAAAACTGTTTTTT. This codes for CASGLPQREGGKLFF. The chain is built from TRBV12-5 and TRBJ1-4; no firm D call. The V gene's germline CDR1 is LGHNT and CDR2 FRNRAP. This CDR3 is built from 15 residues. Trimming took 2 bases from V and 10 from J, leaving 17 bases between them.

The chain employs TRBV3-1 (or the pseudogene TRBV3-2) and TRBJ1-1, with D perhaps matching TRBD1 (5 bases). Germline values: CDR1 LGHDT, CDR2 YNNKEL (reference sequence). V lost 4 bases and J 11 bases, leaving 23 bases between the germline ends. CDR3 length: 15 amino acids. Written as DNA, the CDR3 is TGTGCCAGCAGCCTCTCTCGAAAGGCGGGGGAAGCCGCTTTCTTT. This codes for CASSLSRKAGEAAFF.

CDR3 loop: CASSQGTLSSTDTQYF. DNA of the CDR3: TGTGCCAGCAGCCAAGGGACTCTCTCTAGCACAGATACGCAGTATTTT. The rearrangement joins TRBV14 to TRBJ2-3; D is possibly TRBD2 (5 bases). Germline CDR1 is SGHDN and CDR2 is FVKESK. Between the trimmed V and J ends, which lost 1 base and 0 bases, there was a span of 11 bases. This CDR3 has 16 residues.

The genes are TRBV2 and TRBJ1-2; TRBD1 might be the D (6 bases). The CDR3 totals 15 residues. The germline V and J ends were trimmed by 5 bases and 0 bases, with 13 bases remaining between them. Germline CDR1 SNHLY, CDR2 FYNNEI. CDR3 sequence (DNA): TGTGCCAGCAGTCTTCAGGGGTTCTCTAACTATGGCTACACCTTC. It codes for CASSLQGFSNYGYTF.

The V gene is TRBV5-1, the J gene TRBJ1-4, with 9 bases that match TRBD1. Germline V CDR1 and CDR2: SGHRS, YFSETQ. V lost 6 bases, J lost 7 bases, and 4 bases stayed unmatched. There are 13 residues in the CDR3. The CDR3 sequence: CASTGQGSEKLFF. The CDR3 nucleotides are TGCGCCAGCACGGGACAGGGAAGTGAAAAACTGTTTTTT.

J is TRBJ1-4 and V is TRBV7-9; TRBD1 aligns across 11 bases. The V gene end was trimmed by 6 bases and the J gene end by 8 bases; junction bases not matched to a gene: 17. The germline V gene encodes CDR1 SEHNR and CDR2 FQNEAQ (reference sequence). The CDR3 contains 18 residues. CDR3 in amino acids: CASSRTGGVRNKGEKLFF. CDR3 bases: TGTGCCAGCAGTCGGACAGGGGGCGTGAGGAACAAGGGCGAAAAACTGTTTTTT.

The rearrangement links TRBV7-9 to TRBJ2-3; 15 bases are a match to TRBD2. From germline, CDR1 is SEHNR and CDR2 FQNEAQ (reference sequence). Germline trimming cut 5 bases from V and 3 bases from J; bases unmatched to any gene: 6. This CDR3 comprises 17 residues. The CDR3 coding sequence is TGTGCCAGCAGCCGGACTAGCGGGGGGGCCGGGACAGATACGCAGTATTTT. It encodes CASSRTSGGAGTDTQYF. Variable domain in full (rest from reference TRBV7-9 and TRBJ2-3): DTGVSQNPRHKITKRGQNVTFRCDPISEHNRLYWYRQTLGQGPEFLTYFQNEAQLEKSRLLSDRFSAERPKGSFSTLEIQRTEQGDSAMYLCASSRTSGGAGTDTQYFGPGTRLTVL.

The rearrangement uses TRBV6-2 or TRBV6-3 and TRBJ2-7; D possibly corresponds to TRBD1 (5 bases). V gave up 6 bases and J gave up 6 bases, with 12 bases separating them. The CDR3 has 12 residues. Germline V gives CDR1 MNHEY, CDR2 SVGEGT. Here the CDR3 DNA reads TGTGCCAGCAGCTTGATGCAGGGCGAGCAGTACTTC. Protein product: CASSLMQGEQYF.

The V gene is TRBV6-1, the J gene TRBJ1-6, with D perhaps matching TRBD1 (5 bases). Germline V gene lookup returns CDR1 MNHNS and CDR2 SASEGT. The CDR3 is 15 amino acids. The V end was cut by 1 base, the J end by 13 bases, with 17 bases between. DNA of the CDR3: TGTGCCAGCAGTGAAGGCGGGGGAGTAAGGTTGCCCCTCCACTTT. It encodes CASSEGGGVRLPLHF.

V usage is TRBV6-5 and J usage is TRBJ1-1; TRBD1 might be the D (5 bases). Germline V gene data show CDR1 as MNHEY and CDR2 as SVGAGI. The V gene lost 4 bases and the J gene lost 5 bases, with 14 bases spanning the gap. This CDR3 contains 14 residues. The CDR3: CASSSQVGRTEAFF. The CDR3, as DNA: TGTGCCAGCAGTTCCCAGGTGGGGCGGACTGAAGCTTTCTTT.

This clone was observed once. The chain is built from TRBV18 and TRBJ1-2; 7 bases are shared with TRBD1. The J segment lost 0 bases and the V segment lost 4 bases, leaving 5 bases of the junction unmatched. Germline V gene data show CDR1 as KGHSH and CDR2 as LQKENI. This CDR3 has 15 amino acids. This CDR3 is CASSQDRVANYGYTF. The CDR3 region has the DNA TGTGCCAGCTCACAAGACAGGGTAGCTAACTATGGCTACACCTTC.

The chain employs TRBV6-5 and TRBJ1-2, with D hard to call. The ends were cut back, 6 bases at V and 2 bases at J, with 10 bases in the middle. Germline V lookup: CDR1 MNHEY, CDR2 SVGAGI. The CDR3 length is 13 residues. CDR3 nucleotides: TGTGCCAGCAGGTCCCAGTCCAACTATGGCTACACCTTC. This translates into CASRSQSNYGYTF.

The rearrangement links TRBV15 to TRBJ1-6; TRBD1 matches 7 bases. The junction had 8 bases not matched to a gene; V was cut back by 2 bases and J by 4 bases. The CDR3 covers 17 residues. CDR1 is LNHNV and CDR2 is YYDKDF in the germline V gene (reference sequence). CDR3 sequence reads: CATSRKTGTAYNSPLHF. DNA for the CDR3: TGTGCCACCAGCAGAAAGACCGGGACAGCTTATAATTCACCCCTCCACTTT.

The chain joins TRBV28 to TRBJ1-4; 7 bases fit TRBD1. Per germline, CDR1 MDHEN and CDR2 SYDVKM. This CDR3 contains 15 residues. The V gene end was trimmed by 6 bases and the J gene end by 3 bases; junction bases not matched to a gene: 7. Here the CDR3 DNA reads TGTGCCAGCAGGGAGACAGGGTCGTCTAATGAAAAACTGTTTTTT. Translation gives CASRETGSSNEKLFF.

This chain joins TRBV10-1 and TRBJ2-3; 9 bases match TRBD1. This CDR3 spans 15 amino acids. V lost 6 bases to trimming and J lost 0 bases; unmatched junction nucleotides: 4. Germline CDR1 reads WNHNN; CDR2 reads SYGVQD (reference sequence). For the CDR3, the DNA is TGCGCCAGCAGCCGGACAGGGGTCAGCACAGATACGCAGTATTTT. Its protein product is CASSRTGVSTDTQYF.

V is TRBV19 and J is TRBJ1-2; D remains ambiguous. CDR3 length: 13 amino acids. The V gene lost 1 base and the J gene lost 5 bases, with 8 bases spanning the gap. Germline V gene lookup returns CDR1 LNHDA and CDR2 SQIVND (reference sequence). The CDR3 DNA reads TGTGCCAGTAGTATAGCGAGGGATTATGGCTACACCTTC. Translation: CASSIARDYGYTF.

There are a few counts of this clone. The gene calls are TRBV3-1 (or the pseudogene TRBV3-2) and TRBJ2-7; 8 bases agree with TRBD2. The CDR3 runs to 16 residues. In germline, CDR1 is LGHDT, CDR2 YNNKEL (reference sequence). V shed 0 bases, J shed 3 bases, and the junction held 7 bases outside the gene matches. CDR3 sequence reads: CASSQDSGAYLYEQYF. CDR3 DNA: TGTGCCAGCAGCCAAGATAGCGGGGCCTACCTCTACGAGCAGTACTTC.

Comments on this clone: This specimen includes other DNA sequences encoding the same CDR3. The genes are TRBV19 and TRBJ1-4, with 9 bases identical to TRBD1. The length of the CDR3 is 15 residues. Germline lookup yields CDR1 LNHDA and CDR2 SQIVND (reference sequence). The V gene end was trimmed by 1 base and the J gene end by 7 bases; junction bases not matched to a gene: 4. Here the CDR3 DNA reads TGTGCCAGTAGTATAGGAACAGGGGGCGGTGAAAAACTGTTTTTT. This sequence encodes CASSIGTGGGEKLFF.

This chain links TRBV9 with TRBJ1-5; perhaps TRBD1 as D (5 bases). Germline loops: CDR1 SGDLS, CDR2 YYNGEE. Trimming took off 0 bases at V and 2 bases at J, with 9 bases between the two ends. The CDR3 has 15 amino acids. CDR3 bases: TGTGCCAGCAGCGTAGGGGAAGGGGGCAATCAGCCCCAGCATTTT. This sequence encodes CASSVGEGGNQPQHF.

This clone was detected a few times. The J gene is TRBJ1-5, the V gene TRBV7-8; a possible D gene is TRBD1 (6 bases). This CDR3 region has 16 residues. Germline assignment: CDR1 SGHVS and CDR2 FQNEAQ. Trimming removed 1 base at V and 2 bases at J, with 12 bases between. CDR3 DNA sequence: TGTGCCAGCAGCTTAGTATCAGGGGCGGGCAATCAGCCCCAGCATTTT. Amino acid sequence: CASSLVSGAGNQPQHF.

The chain links TRBV5-4 to TRBJ1-1; D remains unclear. CDR1 is SGHNT and CDR2 is YYREEE in the germline V gene (reference sequence). CDR3 length: 15 residues. Trimming took 0 bases from V and 0 from J, leaving 9 bases between them. CDR3 sequence: CASSLAGVMNTEAFF. The CDR3, as DNA: TGTGCCAGCAGCTTGGCAGGCGTAATGAACACTGAAGCTTTCTTT. Using reference TRBV5-4 and TRBJ1-1 for the parts outside the CDR3, the full variable domain is ETGVTQSPTHLIKTRGQQVTLRCSSQSGHNTVSWYQQALGQGPQFIFQYYREEENGRGNFPPRFSGLQFPNYSSELNVNALELDDSALYLCASSLAGVMNTEAFFGQGTRLTVV.

The chain has TRBV6-2 or TRBV6-3 and TRBJ1-5; 7 bases are shared with TRBD1. The J segment lost 5 bases and the V segment lost 4 bases, leaving 5 bases of the junction unmatched. The CDR3 has 14 residues. CDR1 is MNHEY, CDR2 SVGEGT, per germline. The CDR3 DNA sequence: TGTGCCAGCAGTTTTCCAGGGGGGTATCAGCCCCAGCATTTT. Protein product: CASSFPGGYQPQHF.

V and J are TRBV14 and TRBJ2-1; 10 nucleotides agree with TRBD2. The CDR3 length is 15 residues. With 5 bases clipped from V and 4 bases from J, the junction kept 5 bases outside the gene matches. Germline values: CDR1 SGHDN, CDR2 FVKESK. CDR3 coding DNA: TGTGCCAGCAGCAGCCAGCGGGGGGGATACAATGAGCAGTTCTTC. Its translation is CASSSQRGGYNEQFF.

For the CDR3, the DNA is TGTGCCAGCAGCTTGGAGCATGAGCAGTTCTTC. Protein: CASSLEHEQFF. The rearrangement uses TRBV5-6 and TRBJ2-1; D ambiguous. The CDR3 is 11 residues long. Germline V CDR1 and CDR2: SGHDT, YYEEEE. V dropped 0 bases and J dropped 8 bases, with 3 bases sitting between them. Based on the CDR3 plus reference TRBV5-6 and TRBJ2-1, the full variable domain is DAGVTQSPTHLIKTRGQQVTLRCSPKSGHDTVSWYQQALGQGPQFIFQYYEEEERQRGNFPDRFSGHQFPNYSSELNVNALLLGDSALYLCASSLEHEQFFGPGTRLTVL.

The rearrangement joins TRBV6-6 to TRBJ1-5, with 7 nucleotides matching TRBD1. The J segment lost 5 bases and the V segment lost 0 bases, leaving 4 bases of the junction unmatched. Germline-derived CDR1 and CDR2 are MNHNY and SVGAGI (reference sequence). CDR3 size: 15 residues. In DNA, the CDR3 is TGTGCCAGCAGTTACTCGAGACAGGGTGATCAGCCCCAGCATTTT. Protein sequence: CASSYSRQGDQPQHF.